The 15 T cell receptor beta chains below all came from one sample that was sequenced in a study of blood T cells in healthy people across ages (dated by TCRdb to between 2015 and 2016). Receptors were amplified or captured by 5' RACE. The second PCR ran for roughly 7 to 11 cycles and used a J-beta primer mix along with a sample-barcoded 5' primer. The public sequencing data were trimmed at Q25 with fastp and processed into clonotypes with MiXCR by TCRdb, which kept only in-frame beta chains. Identical CDR3 protein sequences are pooled into one entry, listed with their most common genes and DNA. The sample contains 1.8 million or so distinct CDR3 sequences, around 42% of them found a single time. The ten most abundant clones make up 20% to 25% of the sample. Specimen: blood. Receptor source: a human donor in good health.

This clonotype was seen at least ten times. The rearrangement links TRBV27 to TRBJ1-2, with D perhaps matching TRBD1 (6 bases). This CDR3 has 14 residues. The germline CDR1 and CDR2 sequences are MNHEY and SMNVEV (reference sequence). The V gene lost 0 bases and the J gene lost 3 bases, with 8 bases spanning the gap. The CDR3 region is CASSLSAGDYGYTF. The CDR3 DNA reads TGTGCCAGCAGTTTATCGGCAGGGGACTATGGCTACACCTTC.

This clonotype occurred a few times. The gene calls are TRBV4-1 and TRBJ1-6, with a possible D match to TRBD1 (5 bases). CDR1 MGHRA and CDR2 YSYEKL come from the germline V gene. V lost 0 bases and J 13 bases, leaving 10 bases between the germline ends. The CDR3 contains 13 residues. The CDR3 spells CASSQDRGWPLHF. The DNA for the CDR3 is TGCGCCAGCAGCCAAGATCGGGGGTGGCCCCTCCACTTT.

This clonotype was seen ten or more times. The chain joins TRBV29-1 to TRBJ1-2; D is unresolved. V lost 2 bases and J 4 bases, leaving 8 bases between the germline ends. The CDR3 is 12 amino acids. Germline-derived CDR1 and CDR2 are SQVTM and ANQGSEA. The CDR3 is CSVEPESYGYTF. CDR3 sequence (DNA): TGCAGCGTTGAACCAGAGTCCTATGGCTACACCTTC.

The chain employs TRBV12-3 or TRBV12-4 and TRBJ1-2; perhaps TRBD1 as D (6 bases). The CDR3 sequence is 14 residues long. Trimming shortened V by 6 bases and J by 12 bases, and 23 bases separated the two germline ends. The chain's CDR3 is CASSRGAGQIGDTF. CDR3 DNA: TGTGCCAGCAGCCGGGGGGCAGGGCAAATCGGGGACACCTTC.

The rearrangement links TRBV7-2 to TRBJ1-1, with D unresolved. CDR3 length equals 14 residues. Germline V gene data show CDR1 as SGHTA and CDR2 as FQGNSA. Trimming took 6 bases from V and 13 from J, leaving 24 bases between them. DNA for the CDR3: TGTGCCAGCAGGCGTGTAGGACCCTCTCTCCACTTTTTCTTT. Amino acids: CASRRVGPSLHFFF.

This clonotype was counted between two and nine times. The chain links TRBV20-1 to TRBJ2-1; 7 nucleotides match TRBD2. Germline V CDR1 and CDR2: DFQATT, SNEGSKA (reference sequence). Trimming took 1 base from V and 0 from J; bases not matched to a gene: 6. CDR3 length: 16 amino acids. CDR3 region: CSARASSGSSYNEQFF. The CDR3 coding sequence is TGCAGTGCTAGAGCCTCTAGCGGTAGCTCCTACAATGAGCAGTTCTTC.

The J gene is TRBJ2-5, the V gene TRBV29-1, with TRBD2 identical over 9 bases. This CDR3 has 17 residues. CDR1 and CDR2 (germline): SQVTM, ANQGSEA. V lost 4 bases and J lost 1; bases outside the gene matches: 13. CDR3 residues: CSVGWGSTSGLQETQYF. The CDR3 region has the DNA TGCAGCGTTGGTTGGGGATCGACTAGCGGTCTCCAAGAGACCCAGTACTTC. The full variable domain, in which reference TRBV29-1 and TRBJ2-5 provide the parts outside the CDR3, is SAVISQKPSRDICQRGTSLTIQCQVDSQVTMMFWYRQQPGQSLTLIATANQGSEATYESGFVIDKFPISRPNLTFSTLTVSNMSPEDSSIYLCSVGWGSTSGLQETQYFGPGTRLLVL.

This chain uses TRBV6-5 with TRBJ2-7, with D tentatively TRBD1 (5 bases). V lost 4 bases and J lost 0, with 16 bases in between. This CDR3 comprises 16 residues. Germline CDR1 MNHEY, CDR2 SVGAGI. The CDR3 region is CASSSPGHPLSYEQYF. The CDR3 nucleotides are TGTGCCAGCAGTTCCCCCGGACACCCGCTCTCCTACGAGCAGTACTTC.

The V and J genes are TRBV7-8 and TRBJ2-3, with 8 bases fitting TRBD2. The germline V gene has CDR1 SGHVS and CDR2 FQNEAQ. The CDR3 sequence is 16 residues long. The trim removed 6 bases at V and 3 bases at J, leaving 11 bases unmatched. CDR3 amino acids: CASRVAGGPGTDTQYF. Here the CDR3 DNA reads TGTGCCAGCAGGGTCGCGGGAGGACCGGGGACAGATACGCAGTATTTT.

With respect to this clonotype: Germline is not matched at one junction end, which may reflect a read error. The V gene is TRBV7-2, the J gene TRBJ1-2, with 9 nucleotides matching TRBD1. Germline CDR1 is SGHTA and CDR2 is FQGNSA. This CDR3 has 16 amino acids. DNA of the CDR3: TGTGCCAGCAGCTCCAACACAGGGGGCGCCGACTATAGCTACACCTTC. As protein: CASSSNTGGADYSYTF.

The chain joins TRBV12-3 or TRBV12-4 to TRBJ1-5; TRBD1 agrees at 7 bases. This CDR3 has 14 residues. The trim removed 6 bases at V and 7 bases at J, leaving 9 bases unmatched. The CDR3 loop reads CASSSDRFRQPQHF. The CDR3 bases are TGTGCCAGCAGCTCGGACAGGTTTAGGCAGCCCCAGCATTTT.

This clonotype was found a few times. The chain employs TRBV7-2 and TRBJ2-7, with 9 bases aligning to TRBD2. CDR1 SGHTA and CDR2 FQGNSA come from the germline V gene. The CDR3 sequence is 15 residues long. After removal of 1 base from V and 3 bases from J, the junction contained 4 bases not matched to a gene. The CDR3 protein is CASSLGGGGFYEQYF. The CDR3 region has the DNA TGTGCCAGCAGCTTAGGCGGGGGGGGGTTCTACGAGCAGTACTTC.

The rearrangement joins TRBV7-2 to TRBJ1-2; 7 bases match TRBD1. J lost 4 bases, V lost 6 bases, and 8 bases had no gene match. Germline-derived CDR1 and CDR2 are SGHTA and FQGNSA. The CDR3 runs to 14 residues. The CDR3 coding sequence is TGTGCCAGCAGTCCGTTAGGGGACAGCTATGGCTACACCTTC. Its translation: CASSPLGDSYGYTF.

This clonotype was counted between two and nine times. CDR3 loop: CASRTRDGYTF. DNA of the CDR3: TGTGCCAGCAGAACACGAGATGGCTACACCTTC. The genes are TRBV12-3 or TRBV12-4 and TRBJ1-2; D unresolved. V was clipped by 6 bases and J by 6 bases, with 8 bases between them. The length of the CDR3 is 11 residues.

This clonotype was detected only a few times. The chain carries TRBV24-1 and TRBJ2-3; D not certain. The CDR3 has 15 residues. Germline V gene data show CDR1 as KGHDR and CDR2 as SFDVKD. Trimming removed 4 bases from V and 2 bases from J, with 12 bases in between. In DNA, the CDR3 is TGTGCCACCAGTGACGGACGGACCATCACAGATACGCAGTATTTT. Encoded protein: CATSDGRTITDTQYF.